This TCR beta chain was captured in a study of blood T cells in healthy people across ages (dated by TCRdb to between 2015 and 2016). Regarding the research as a whole: In model experiments, template switching captured roughly one uniquely barcoded TCR beta cDNA molecule for every two T cells. Age-related changes in TCR beta repertoire diversity were measured in the study by deep sequencing normalized with unique cDNA molecular identifiers. Four age groups were formed from the donors: young (average approximately 15 years), middle-aged (just under 40), aged (around 68) and long-lived (more than 75). To avoid experimental bias, donors of different ages were randomly spread across the sequencing lanes. Using the same blood draw, the study looked at two additional independent replicas of 1 million unique cDNA reads for two donors, one aged 18 to 30 and the other aged 80 or older.

The roughly 42 donors, aged about 6 to 100 years, were systemically healthy Caucasian individuals from Russia. Roughly 10 milliliters of peripheral blood were collected from each donor into EDTA-treated Vacutainer tubes. PBMCs were isolated by Ficoll-Paque density-gradient centrifugation, with at least 7 million obtained per sample. Trizol reagent was used to extract total RNA from PBMCs, with at least 5 micrograms per sample. The percentages of naive CD45RAhigh/CD27high T cells were determined by flow cytometry on a PBMC aliquot from every donor. Only one count was recorded for this clonotype. Its antigen remains unidentified. No much larger clone is present one base from it, and per-base qualities are unavailable. A read on its own is weak evidence. Study-wide findings and limitations: Bulk unsorted PBMC profiling prevented conclusive comparison of naive and antigen-experienced compartments. Observed TCR beta diversity per million T cells fell roughly linearly with age, and a significant reduction was already apparent by age approximately 41. Compared with the aged group, more naive CD4+ T cells, fewer expanded clones and increased TCR diversity were shown by the long-lived group, suggesting age selection. Estimates of total diversity from one million sequenced T cells were regarded as lower bounds and underestimates. The CMV infection status of donors was not known, potentially confounding age-related changes in expanded clonotypes. The percentage of naive T cells measured by flow cytometry correlated strongly with observed TCR beta diversity.

The junction shows trimming of 3 bases on V and 7 bases on J, plus 19 bases between the germline ends. Including the terminal cysteine and phenylalanine, the CDR3 comprises 15 residues. The DNA shown is the 45-base CDR3, in frame from base 1. CDR1 and CDR2 are read off the germline V gene (reference sequence) as DFQATT and SNEGSKA. The library was made by 5' RACE. Sequencer: Illumina HiSeq 2500. A second PCR of roughly 7 to 11 cycles was performed with a sample-barcoded 5' primer and a J-beta primer mix. A template-switch 5' adaptor carrying 12 random nucleotides introduced a unique molecular identifier onto each TCR beta cDNA molecule. At least 3 million CDR3-containing paired-end reads were obtained from each sample. All of the RNA was converted into first-strand cDNA using the Mint cDNA synthesis kit, with a TRBC-specific oligonucleotide serving as the primer. All cDNA was treated with uracil-DNA glycosylase and then went through a first 18-cycle PCR with the universal primers M1SS and BC2_uni_R. As for the original processing: For normalization, 1 million high-quality reads, each with a distinct molecular identifier, were randomly selected from each sample. Reads with shared molecular identifiers were discarded instead of being binned into consensus sequences. MiTCR, with a Q25 quality threshold and the strictest error-elimination algorithm, was used for CDR3 identification, clonotype clustering and error correction. A nonparametric unseen species model with Euler transformation was used to estimate a lower bound on total TCR beta diversity. Using fastp trimming at Q25 and MiXCR clonotype assembly, TCRdb reanalyzed the public sequencing data and kept in-frame beta chains. Rows matching on CDR3 protein sequence are summarized as one entry with the most common DNA and genes. The V and J calls come from TCRdb's annotation, not from the publication. For this sample the table gives approximately 800,000 distinct CDR3 sequences, of which about 46% were detected only once. The ten largest account for around a sixth of the sample.

The chain employs TRBV20-1 and TRBJ1-3, with TRBD1 tentatively as D gene (5 bases match). The sequence derives from a man aged 80 or over in good health. Sequencing was carried out using blood. The DNA is TGCAGTGCTAGGGACGCCCTCGGGCGGGGGAACACCATATATTTT. Its protein is CSARDALGRGNTIYF.